These 19 T cell receptor beta chains came from one sample sequenced in a study of cytomegalovirus exposure and HLA in healthy donors. The PCR contained 60 Vbeta and 13 Jbeta primers. Here immunoSEQ multiplex PCR was the method, and the copy in TCRdb shows in-frame clones only, minus some. The profile shows 150,000 to 200,000 clones, approximately 80% of them singletons. Sequencing was performed on PBMCs. Source of these receptors: a male donor in good health and CMV-seronegative.

The CDR3 DNA is TGTGCTTCCGATAGGGAGGACACCGGGGAGCTGTTTTTT. Its protein is CASDREDTGELFF. The rearrangement joins TRBV9 to TRBJ2-2, with a tentative D call TRBD2 (6 bases). The CDR3 consists of 13 residues. Germline V gene sequence: CDR1 SGDLS, CDR2 YYNGEE.

The chain links TRBV2 to TRBJ2-5; possible D gene TRBD2, 6 bases. CDR3 size: 14 residues. CDR1 and CDR2 (germline): SNHLY, FYNNEI. V lost 6 bases to trimming and J lost 1 base, with 12 bases between them. The CDR3 is CASRELASQETQYF. The DNA of the CDR3 is TGTGCCAGCAGAGAACTAGCTTCCCAAGAGACCCAGTACTTC.

A few counts support this clone. This sequence joins TRBV10-3 and TRBJ1-5, with D perhaps matching TRBD1 (5 bases). The CDR3 is 14 amino acids. Trimming removed 3 bases from V and 5 bases from J, with 11 bases in between. CDR1 ENHRY and CDR2 SYGVKD come from the germline V gene. The CDR3 DNA is TGTGCCATCAGTGAAAGGTCCAGGGATCAGCCCCAGCATTTT. Encoded protein: CAISERSRDQPQHF.

This clone occurred a few times. The chain recombines TRBV5-1 with TRBJ2-7; 10 bases line up with TRBD2. Germline CDR1 and CDR2: SGHRS and YFSETQ. There are 16 residues in the CDR3. V gave up 4 bases and J gave up 4 bases; unmatched junction bases: 11. The DNA for the CDR3 is TGCGCCAGCAGCGACTCCAGCGGGAGGGCCAGTTACGAGCAGTACTTC. The encoded protein is CASSDSSGRASYEQYF.

This clone has a count of ten or more. The genes are TRBV7-9 and TRBJ2-4, with 8 bases identical to TRBD2. V lost 5 bases, J lost 9 bases, and 6 bases stayed unmatched. The CDR3 has 13 amino acids. From germline, CDR1 is SEHNR and CDR2 FQNEAQ (reference sequence). CDR3 sequence reads: CASSAGRGVIQYF. The CDR3 DNA reads as TGTGCCAGCAGCGCCGGGAGGGGAGTCATTCAGTACTTC. Filled out from reference TRBV7-9 and TRBJ2-4, the complete variable domain reads DTGVSQNPRHKITKRGQNVTFRCDPISEHNRLYWYRQTLGQGPEFLTYFQNEAQLEKSRLLSDRFSAERPKGSFSTLEIQRTEQGDSAMYLCASSAGRGVIQYFGAGTRLSVL.

This rearrangement joins TRBV5-6 to TRBJ1-1; 9 nucleotides align to TRBD1. V shed 5 bases and J 11 bases; nucleotides not matched to a gene: 13. CDR3 length equals 14 residues. Germline lookup yields CDR1 SGHDT and CDR2 YYEEEE. CDR3 loop: CASSRNRGRGTAFF. CDR3 DNA: TGTGCCAGCAGTCGTAACAGGGGGCGCGGCACTGCTTTCTTT. Supplemented by reference TRBV5-6 and TRBJ1-1, the full variable domain reads DAGVTQSPTHLIKTRGQQVTLRCSPKSGHDTVSWYQQALGQGPQFIFQYYEEEERQRGNFPDRFSGHQFPNYSSELNVNALLLGDSALYLCASSRNRGRGTAFFGQGTRLTVV.

The chain couples TRBV5-4 to TRBJ2-3, with D tentatively TRBD2 (5 bases). Germline V gene data show CDR1 as SGHNT and CDR2 as YYREEE (reference sequence). The CDR3 has 16 residues. Deletions cut 4 bases from V and 2 bases from J, with 17 bases between. CDR3: CASSQGLATSTDTQYF. As DNA, the CDR3 is TGTGCCAGCAGCCAAGGACTGGCGACTTCCACAGATACGCAGTATTTT. Looking up the rest from reference TRBV5-4 and TRBJ2-3 gives the full variable domain: ETGVTQSPTHLIKTRGQQVTLRCSSQSGHNTVSWYQQALGQGPQFIFQYYREEENGRGNFPPRFSGLQFPNYSSELNVNALELDDSALYLCASSQGLATSTDTQYFGPGTRLTVL.

In its sample, this clone was seen a few times. The chain has TRBV6-1 and TRBJ1-2; 12 bases align to TRBD1. The CDR3 loop spans 14 amino acids. The ends lost 6 bases at V and 5 bases at J; junction bases unmatched: 4. The V gene's germline CDR1 is MNHNS and CDR2 SASEGT. CDR3 residues: CASRAGQGAYGYTF. Here the CDR3 DNA reads TGTGCCAGCAGGGCGGGACAGGGGGCATATGGCTACACCTTC.

This clone was found once. This chain links TRBV7-9 with TRBJ2-7, with a weak D call TRBD2 (6 bases). Germline V gene sequence: CDR1 SEHNR, CDR2 FQNEAQ (reference sequence). Trimming took 5 bases from V and 3 from J, leaving 14 bases between them. The CDR3 covers 14 residues. In DNA form, the CDR3 reads TGTGCCAGCAGCCAGGGACTGGGAAGCTACGAGCAGTACTTC. Translating it yields CASSQGLGSYEQYF.

This chain connects TRBV27 to TRBJ1-2; the match to TRBD1 covers 11 bases. Trimming took 3 bases from V and 3 from J; bases not matched to a gene: 3. Germline lookup yields CDR1 MNHEY and CDR2 SMNVEV (reference sequence). The CDR3 has 15 residues. The CDR3 region is CASSFGTGGDYGYTF. CDR3 nucleotide sequence: TGTGCCAGCAGTTTCGGGACAGGGGGGGACTATGGCTACACCTTC.

The V gene is TRBV29-1, the J gene TRBJ1-2, with D maybe TRBD1 (5 bases). There are 11 residues in the CDR3. Germline loops: CDR1 SQVTM, CDR2 ANQGSEA. V was trimmed by 6 bases and J by 8 bases, leaving 13 bases between them. CDR3 residues: CSVASGNGYTF. The CDR3 DNA is TGCAGCGTCGCTTCAGGGAACGGCTACACCTTC.

This rearrangement joins TRBV10-3 to TRBJ2-7, with TRBD1 matching 10 bases. With V trimmed by 0 bases and J by 3 bases, 5 bases remained unmatched. Per the germline V gene, CDR1 is ENHRY and CDR2 is SYGVKD. The CDR3 sequence is 16 residues long. The CDR3 loop reads CAISESTGQGIYEQYF. The CDR3, as DNA: TGTGCCATCAGTGAGTCGACGGGACAGGGGATCTACGAGCAGTACTTC.

This rearrangement joins TRBV7-3 to TRBJ2-1; the match to TRBD2 covers 7 bases. V lost 5 bases and J lost 1; bases outside the gene matches: 2. Germline V lookup: CDR1 SGHTA, CDR2 FQGTGA. This CDR3 spans 14 amino acids. The CDR3 coding sequence is TGTGCCAGCAGCCGCGGGGGTTCCTACAATGAGCAGTTCTTC. Amino acids: CASSRGGSYNEQFF.

The chain carries TRBV25-1 and TRBJ2-1; 7 positions agree with TRBD1. Germline V gives CDR1 MGHDK, CDR2 SYGVNS. The CDR3 has 15 residues. J lost 7 bases, V lost 0 bases, and 6 bases had no gene match. The CDR3 here is CASSEYTGANNEQFF. DNA of the CDR3: TGTGCCAGCAGTGAATACACAGGGGCCAATAATGAGCAGTTCTTC.

This chain uses TRBV28 with TRBJ1-4, with 10 bases lining up with TRBD1. Germline CDR1 is MDHEN and CDR2 is SYDVKM. The V segment lost 5 bases and the J segment 7 bases; nucleotides outside the gene matches: 4. The CDR3 contains 14 residues. The CDR3 nucleotides read TGTGCCAGCAGTCGGACAGGGGGAGGTGAAAAACTGTTTTTT. Residues: CASSRTGGGEKLFF.

The rearrangement joins TRBV29-1 to TRBJ1-1; tentative D call: TRBD1 (6 bases). Germline CDR1 SQVTM, CDR2 ANQGSEA. V was trimmed by 7 bases and J by 4 bases, leaving 13 bases between them. This CDR3 contains 12 residues. The CDR3 region is CSGGGGGTEAFF. Here the CDR3 DNA reads TGCAGCGGAGGGGGGGGAGGCACTGAAGCTTTCTTT. The full variable domain, with the rest looked up from reference TRBV29-1 and TRBJ1-1, is SAVISQKPSRDICQRGTSLTIQCQVDSQVTMMFWYRQQPGQSLTLIATANQGSEATYESGFVIDKFPISRPNLTFSTLTVSNMSPEDSSIYLCSGGGGGTEAFFGQGTRLTVV.

This clone appeared once. The chain recombines TRBV6-5 with TRBJ1-3, with D tentatively TRBD1 (6 bases). Trimming took 7 bases from V and 0 from J, leaving 10 bases between them. The CDR3 has 14 amino acids. Per germline, CDR1 MNHEY and CDR2 SVGAGI. The CDR3 protein is CASTPDSSGNTIYF. The CDR3 DNA reads TGTGCCAGCACCCCGGACAGCTCTGGAAACACCATATATTTT.

The chain combines TRBV2 with TRBJ2-4; 9 positions match TRBD1. The V gene end was trimmed by 1 base and the J gene end by 15 bases; junction bases not matched to a gene: 13. The germline CDR1 and CDR2 sequences are SNHLY and FYNNEI. The CDR3 contains 15 residues. CDR3 nucleotides: TGTGCCAGCAGTGAAGACGAGACAGGGGGACGTTTGGTGTACTTC. Protein sequence: CASSEDETGGRLVYF.

The rearrangement links TRBV28 to TRBJ1-2; 8 bases agree with TRBD1. This CDR3 contains 15 residues. Germline values: CDR1 MDHEN, CDR2 SYDVKM. V dropped 5 bases and J dropped 0; count of bases not matched to a gene: 5. The chain's CDR3 is CASSQPTGANYGYTF. DNA of the CDR3: TGTGCCAGCAGTCAGCCGACAGGGGCTAACTATGGCTACACCTTC.